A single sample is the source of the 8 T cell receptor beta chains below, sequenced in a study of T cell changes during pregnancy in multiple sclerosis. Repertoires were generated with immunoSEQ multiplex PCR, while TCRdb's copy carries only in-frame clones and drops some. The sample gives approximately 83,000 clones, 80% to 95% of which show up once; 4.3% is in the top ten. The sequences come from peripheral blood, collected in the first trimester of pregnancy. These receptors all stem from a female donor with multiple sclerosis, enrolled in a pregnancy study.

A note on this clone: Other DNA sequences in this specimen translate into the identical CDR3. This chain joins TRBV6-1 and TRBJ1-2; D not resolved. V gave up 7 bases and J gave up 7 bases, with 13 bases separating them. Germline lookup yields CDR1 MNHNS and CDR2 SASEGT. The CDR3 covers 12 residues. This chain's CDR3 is CASTRRIFGYTF. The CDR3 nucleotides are TGTGCCAGCACACGGCGGATTTTTGGCTACACCTTC.

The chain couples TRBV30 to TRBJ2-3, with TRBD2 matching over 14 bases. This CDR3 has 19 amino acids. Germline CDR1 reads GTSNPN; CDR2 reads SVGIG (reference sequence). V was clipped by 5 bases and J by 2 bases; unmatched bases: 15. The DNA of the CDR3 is TGTGCCTGGGTGGCGGGACTAGCGGGGGAACAAGACTACACAGATACGCAGTATTTT. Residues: CAWVAGLAGEQDYTDTQYF.

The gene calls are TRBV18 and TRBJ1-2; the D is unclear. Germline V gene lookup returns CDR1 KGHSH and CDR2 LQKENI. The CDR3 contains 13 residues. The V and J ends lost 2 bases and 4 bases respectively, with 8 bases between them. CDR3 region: CASSPTVIYGYTF. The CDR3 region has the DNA TGTGCCAGCTCACCAACAGTCATCTATGGCTACACCTTC.

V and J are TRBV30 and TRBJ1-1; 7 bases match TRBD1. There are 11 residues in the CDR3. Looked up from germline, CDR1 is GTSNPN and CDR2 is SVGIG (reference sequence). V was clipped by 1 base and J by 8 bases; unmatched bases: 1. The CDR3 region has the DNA TGTGCCTGGAGTGCCAGGGGGGAAGCTTTCTTT. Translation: CAWSARGEAFF.

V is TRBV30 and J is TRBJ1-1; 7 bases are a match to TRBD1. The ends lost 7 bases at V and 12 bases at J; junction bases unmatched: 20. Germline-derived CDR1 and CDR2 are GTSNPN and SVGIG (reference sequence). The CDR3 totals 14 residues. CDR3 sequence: CASHSRTGYTETFF. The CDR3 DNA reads TGTGCCTCCCACTCCAGGACAGGTTATACTGAGACTTTCTTT. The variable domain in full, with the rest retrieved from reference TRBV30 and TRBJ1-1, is SQTIHQWPATLVQPVGSPLSLECTVEGTSNPNLYWYRQAAGRGLQLLFYSVGIGQISSEVPQNLSASRPQDRQFILSSKKLLLSDSGFYLCASHSRTGYTETFFGQGTRLTVV.

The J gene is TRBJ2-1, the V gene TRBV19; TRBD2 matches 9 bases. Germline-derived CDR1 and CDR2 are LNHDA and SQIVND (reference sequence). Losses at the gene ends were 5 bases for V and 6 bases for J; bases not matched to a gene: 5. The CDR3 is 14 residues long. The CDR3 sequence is CASSLGGGANEQFF. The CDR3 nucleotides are TGTGCCAGTAGTCTCGGCGGGGGGGCCAATGAGCAGTTCTTC.

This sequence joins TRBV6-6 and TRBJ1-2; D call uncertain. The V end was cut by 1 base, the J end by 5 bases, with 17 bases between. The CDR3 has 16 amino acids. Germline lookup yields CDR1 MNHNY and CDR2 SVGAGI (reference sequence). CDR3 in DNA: TGTGCCAGCAGTTACTACTCTTGGGAGGACGAGTATGGCTACACCTTC. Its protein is CASSYYSWEDEYGYTF.

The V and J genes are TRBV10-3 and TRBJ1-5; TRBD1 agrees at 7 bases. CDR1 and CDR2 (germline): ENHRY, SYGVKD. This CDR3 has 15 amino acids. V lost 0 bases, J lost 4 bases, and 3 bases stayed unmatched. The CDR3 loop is CAISESGTENQPQHF. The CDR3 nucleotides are TGTGCCATCAGTGAGTCGGGGACAGAGAATCAGCCCCAGCATTTT.